This passage covers 12 T cell receptor beta chains from one sample sequenced in a study of response to subunit inactivated influenza vaccine. TCRdb reprocessed the RT-PCR reads via MiXCR and lists one record per CDR3 protein. The top ten clones hold approximately 10% of a sample with roughly 700,000 distinct CDR3 sequences, approximately 15% of them seen once. The sample in question was PBMCs from blood, obtained less than 13 days after vaccination. All receptors come from a man aged 45-65 years who received an inactivated influenza vaccine.

J is TRBJ2-1 and V is TRBV12-3 or TRBV12-4; TRBD2 agrees at 9 bases. Unmatched junction bases numbered 11, after V lost 6 bases and J lost 8 bases. The CDR3 is 15 amino acids. The CDR3 reads CASRPGLARGDEQFF. DNA for the CDR3: TGTGCCAGCAGACCTGGACTAGCGAGGGGCGATGAGCAGTTCTTC.

The chain employs TRBV6-2 or TRBV6-3 and TRBJ2-7; D not resolved. V shed 0 bases and J shed 0 bases, with 9 bases lying between them. The CDR3 runs 15 residues. The germline V gene encodes CDR1 MNHEY and CDR2 SVGEGT. The chain's CDR3 is CASSYSAWDSYEQYF. For the CDR3, the DNA is TGTGCCAGCAGTTACTCGGCCTGGGACTCCTACGAGCAGTACTTC.

This clonotype was detected ten times or more. The chain employs TRBV30 and TRBJ2-4, with no clear D. V lost 1 base, J lost 1 base, and 2 bases lay in between. The CDR3 is made up of 12 amino acids. CDR1 and CDR2 (germline): GTSNPN, SVGIG (reference sequence). The CDR3 sequence is CAWSAAKNIQYF. DNA of the CDR3: TGTGCCTGGAGTGCGGCCAAAAACATTCAGTACTTC.

The CDR3 sequence is CASCRPETGITYEQYF. The CDR3 region has the DNA TGTGCCAGCTGCCGGCCTGAGACAGGGATAACCTACGAGCAGTACTTC. J is TRBJ2-7 and V is TRBV6-1; the match to TRBD1 covers 7 bases. Germline assignment: CDR1 MNHNS and CDR2 SASEGT. This CDR3 region has 16 residues. V gave up 8 bases and J gave up 2 bases; unmatched junction bases: 15.

The CDR3 protein is CASSLSGHSGANVLTF. In nucleotides, the CDR3 is TGTGCCAGCAGTTTATCGGGCCACTCTGGGGCCAACGTCCTGACTTTC. The V and J genes are TRBV12-3 or TRBV12-4 and TRBJ2-6, with D hard to call. CDR3 length equals 16 residues. The V and J ends lost 2 bases and 0 bases respectively, with 8 bases between them.

This clonotype was counted a few times. The CDR3 loop is CASSPRQVGEQYF. CDR3 DNA sequence: TGTGCCAGCAGCCCTCGTCAGGTTGGGGAGCAGTACTTC. The rearrangement joins TRBV7-2 to TRBJ2-7; D remains ambiguous. Germline lookup yields CDR1 SGHTA and CDR2 FQGNSA. Between the trimmed V and J ends, which lost 5 bases and 7 bases, there was a span of 15 bases. The CDR3 runs 13 residues.

The chain recombines TRBV4-3 with TRBJ1-2; 7 bases agree with TRBD1. This CDR3 comprises 15 residues. V lost 0 bases to trimming and J lost 2 bases; unmatched junction nucleotides: 3. The germline V gene has CDR1 LGHNA and CDR2 YSLEER. CDR3 coding DNA: TGCGCCAGCAGCCAAGATACAGGGGCAAACTATGGCTACACCTTC. Amino acids: CASSQDTGANYGYTF.

This clonotype showed up just a few times. The V and J genes are TRBV7-9 and TRBJ2-7; TRBD2 aligns across 7 bases. V lost 2 bases to trimming and J lost 3 bases; unmatched junction nucleotides: 4. Germline V gene lookup returns CDR1 SEHNR and CDR2 FQNEAQ (reference sequence). There are 14 residues in the CDR3. The DNA for the CDR3 is TGTGCCAGCAGCTTAAGTACGGGGGGCTACGAGCAGTACTTC. Translation gives CASSLSTGGYEQYF.

The chain couples TRBV9 to TRBJ2-1; no clear D gene. This CDR3 comprises 15 residues. Germline V gives CDR1 SGDLS, CDR2 YYNGEE. V was shortened by 2 bases and J by 6 bases, with 15 bases between the two germline ends. In nucleotides, the CDR3 is TGTGCCAGCAGCGTTGGACCCTTGCGTGGCAATGAGCAGTTCTTC. This codes for CASSVGPLRGNEQFF.

V gene TRBV7-2 combines with J gene TRBJ2-2; perhaps TRBD1 as D (5 bases). The germline CDR1 and CDR2 sequences are SGHTA and FQGNSA. The CDR3 has 15 amino acids. V gave up 2 bases and J gave up 4 bases, with 11 bases separating them. In nucleotides, the CDR3 is TGTGCCAGCAGCTTAATCCCAGGGCGCACCGGGGAGCTGTTTTTT. Its translation is CASSLIPGRTGELFF.

This clonotype appeared a few times. With a much larger clone just one base away, this may be a read error. V and J are TRBV28 and TRBJ2-7; TRBD2 matches at 10 bases. Germline trimming cut 2 bases from V and 2 bases from J; bases unmatched to any gene: 3. CDR3 length: 15 residues. Germline assignment: CDR1 MDHEN and CDR2 SYDVKM. The CDR3: CASSLEAGGPYEQYF. DNA of the CDR3: TGTGCCAGCAGTTTAGAAGCGGGAGGGCCCTACGAGCAGTACTTC.

The V gene is TRBV6-2 or TRBV6-3, the J gene TRBJ2-1; TRBD2 matches at 13 bases. Germline CDR1 reads MNHEY; CDR2 reads SVGEGT. The CDR3 contains 20 residues. With 6 bases clipped from V and 7 bases from J, the junction kept 21 bases outside the gene matches. CDR3: CASSLESGTSGMALGNEQFF. The CDR3 DNA follows: TGTGCCAGCAGCCTAGAATCCGGGACTAGCGGGATGGCGTTAGGTAATGAGCAGTTCTTC.